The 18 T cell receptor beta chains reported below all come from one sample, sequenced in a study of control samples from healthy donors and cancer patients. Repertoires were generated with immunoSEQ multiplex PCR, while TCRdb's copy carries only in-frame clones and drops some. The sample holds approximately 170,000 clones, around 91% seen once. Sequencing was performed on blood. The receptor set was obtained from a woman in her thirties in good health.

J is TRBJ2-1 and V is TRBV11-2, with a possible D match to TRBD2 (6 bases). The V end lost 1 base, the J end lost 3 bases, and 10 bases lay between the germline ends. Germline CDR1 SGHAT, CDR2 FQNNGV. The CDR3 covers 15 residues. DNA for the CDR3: TGTGCCAGCAGCTTAGGGGGCGGGGTCTACAATGAGCAGTTCTTC. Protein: CASSLGGGVYNEQFF.

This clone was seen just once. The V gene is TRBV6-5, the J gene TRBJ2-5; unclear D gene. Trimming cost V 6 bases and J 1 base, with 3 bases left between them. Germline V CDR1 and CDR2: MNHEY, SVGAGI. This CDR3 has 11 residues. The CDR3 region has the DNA TGTGCCAGCAGATTCCAAGAGACCCAGTACTTC. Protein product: CASRFQETQYF.

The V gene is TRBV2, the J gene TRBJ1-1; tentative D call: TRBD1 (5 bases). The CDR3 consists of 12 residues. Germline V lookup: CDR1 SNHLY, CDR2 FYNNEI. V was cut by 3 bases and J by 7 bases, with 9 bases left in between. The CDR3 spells CASSDHRGEAFF. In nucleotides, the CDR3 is TGTGCCAGCAGTGATCATAGGGGTGAAGCTTTCTTT.

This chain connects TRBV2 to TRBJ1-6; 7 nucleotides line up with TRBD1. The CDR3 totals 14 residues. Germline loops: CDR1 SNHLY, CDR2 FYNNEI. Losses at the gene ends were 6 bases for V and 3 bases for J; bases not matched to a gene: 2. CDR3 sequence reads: CASRRDSYNSPLHF. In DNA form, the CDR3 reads TGTGCCAGCAGACGGGACAGCTATAATTCACCCCTCCACTTT. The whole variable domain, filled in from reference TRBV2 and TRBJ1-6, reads EPEVTQTPSHQVTQMGQEVILRCVPISNHLYFYWYRQILGQKVEFLVSFYNNEISEKSEIFDDQFSVERPDGSNFTLKIRSTKLEDSAMYFCASRRDSYNSPLHFGNGTRLTVT.

In DNA form, the CDR3 reads TGTGCCAGCTCACCACAACAGGGCGACATTCAGTACTTC. Encoded protein: CASSPQQGDIQYF. This sequence joins TRBV18 and TRBJ2-4, with D possibly matching TRBD1 (6 bases). CDR1 KGHSH and CDR2 LQKENI come from the germline V gene. The CDR3 is 13 residues long. Trimming removed 1 base from V and 8 bases from J, with 9 bases in between.

The CDR3 DNA sequence: TGTGCCAGCAGTCAAAGACCAAGCACTGAAGCTTTCTTT. Protein sequence: CASSQRPSTEAFF. The chain links TRBV6-5 to TRBJ1-1, with D hard to call. V lost 5 bases and J 4 bases, leaving 11 bases between the germline ends. This CDR3 has 13 residues. Germline V gives CDR1 MNHEY, CDR2 SVGAGI.

The CDR3 DNA reads as TGTGCCAGCAGCTTGACAGGCGAAACTGAAGCTTTCTTT. Translating it yields CASSLTGETEAFF. V is TRBV7-3 and J is TRBJ1-1; tentative D call: TRBD1 (6 bases). Trimming left V 3 bases short and J 5 bases short, with 10 bases between. The CDR3 runs 13 residues. CDR1 SGHTA and CDR2 FQGTGA come from the germline V gene.

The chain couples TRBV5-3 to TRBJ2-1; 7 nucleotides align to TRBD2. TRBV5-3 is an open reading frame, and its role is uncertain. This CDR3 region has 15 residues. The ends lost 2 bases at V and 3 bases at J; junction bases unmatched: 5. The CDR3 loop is CARSFLQRGYNEQFF. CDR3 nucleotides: TGTGCCAGAAGCTTCCTTCAGCGGGGCTACAATGAGCAGTTCTTC.

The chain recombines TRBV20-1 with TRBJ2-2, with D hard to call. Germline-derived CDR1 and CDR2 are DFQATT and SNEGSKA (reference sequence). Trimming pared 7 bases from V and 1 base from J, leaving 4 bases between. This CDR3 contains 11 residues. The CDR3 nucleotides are TGCAGTGGTGGGAACACCGGGGAGCTGTTTTTT. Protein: CSGGNTGELFF.

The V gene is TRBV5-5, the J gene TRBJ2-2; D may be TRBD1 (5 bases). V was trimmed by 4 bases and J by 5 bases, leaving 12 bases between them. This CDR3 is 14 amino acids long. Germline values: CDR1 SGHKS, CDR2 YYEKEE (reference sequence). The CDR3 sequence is CASSTVTGTGELFF. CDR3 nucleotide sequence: TGTGCCAGCAGCACCGTTACAGGAACCGGGGAGCTGTTTTTT.

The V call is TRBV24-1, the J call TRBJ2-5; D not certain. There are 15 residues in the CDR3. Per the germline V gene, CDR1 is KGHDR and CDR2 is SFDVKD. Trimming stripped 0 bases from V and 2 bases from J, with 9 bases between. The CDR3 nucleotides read TGTGCCACCAGTGATTTGCGTGGGGATCAAGAGACCCAGTACTTC. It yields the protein CATSDLRGDQETQYF.

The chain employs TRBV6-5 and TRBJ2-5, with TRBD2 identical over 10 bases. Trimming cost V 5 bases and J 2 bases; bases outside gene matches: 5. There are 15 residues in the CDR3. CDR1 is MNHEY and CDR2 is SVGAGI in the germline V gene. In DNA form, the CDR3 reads TGTGCCAGCAGTAGCGGGGGGGCACAACAAGAGACCCAGTACTTC. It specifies CASSSGGAQQETQYF.

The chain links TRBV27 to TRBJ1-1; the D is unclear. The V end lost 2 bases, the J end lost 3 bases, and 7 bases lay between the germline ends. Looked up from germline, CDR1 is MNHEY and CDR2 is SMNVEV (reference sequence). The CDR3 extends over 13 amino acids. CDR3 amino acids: CASSLGWDTEAFF. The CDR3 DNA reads TGTGCCAGCAGTTTAGGGTGGGACACTGAAGCTTTCTTT.

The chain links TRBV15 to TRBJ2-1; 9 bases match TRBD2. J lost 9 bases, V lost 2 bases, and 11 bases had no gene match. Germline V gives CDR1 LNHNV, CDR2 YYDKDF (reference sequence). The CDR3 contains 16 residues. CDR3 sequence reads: CATSRTPSGISGEQFF. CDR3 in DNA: TGTGCCACCAGCAGAACCCCTAGCGGGATAAGTGGTGAGCAGTTCTTC.

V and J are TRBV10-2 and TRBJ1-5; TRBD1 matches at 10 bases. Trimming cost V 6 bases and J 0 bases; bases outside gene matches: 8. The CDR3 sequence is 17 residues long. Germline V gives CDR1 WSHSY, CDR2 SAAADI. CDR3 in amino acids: CASRARDRGISNQPQHF. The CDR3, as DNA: TGCGCCAGCAGAGCCCGGGACAGGGGTATTAGCAATCAGCCCCAGCATTTT.

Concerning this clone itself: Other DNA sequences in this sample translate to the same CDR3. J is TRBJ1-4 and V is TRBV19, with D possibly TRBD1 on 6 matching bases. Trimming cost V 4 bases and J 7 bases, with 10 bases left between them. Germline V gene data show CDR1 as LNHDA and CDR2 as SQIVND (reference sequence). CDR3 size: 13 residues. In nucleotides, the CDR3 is TGTGCCAGTAGTACCGGGGGCCGTGAAAAACTGTTTTTT. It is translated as CASSTGGREKLFF.

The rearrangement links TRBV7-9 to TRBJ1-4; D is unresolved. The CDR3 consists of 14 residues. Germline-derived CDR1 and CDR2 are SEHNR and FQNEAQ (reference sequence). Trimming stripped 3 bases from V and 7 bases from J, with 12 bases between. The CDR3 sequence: CASSFGGSIEKLFF. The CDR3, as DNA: TGTGCCAGCAGCTTTGGAGGGAGTATTGAAAAACTGTTTTTT.

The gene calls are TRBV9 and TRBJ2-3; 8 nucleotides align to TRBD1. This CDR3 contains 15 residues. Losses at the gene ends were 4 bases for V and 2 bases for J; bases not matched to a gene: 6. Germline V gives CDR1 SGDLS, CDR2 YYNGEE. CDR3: CASSSRQGNTDTQYF. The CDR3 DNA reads TGTGCCAGCAGCTCACGACAGGGGAACACAGATACGCAGTATTTT.